This TCR beta chain was recovered during a study of T-cell reconstitution after alpha-beta-depleted transplantation in children. Construction of the TCRbeta library involved unique molecular identifiers. TCRdb re-called the PCR reads with MiXCR, one entry per CDR3 protein. The data show roughly 400,000 distinct CDR3 sequences, just over 20% seen once. CDR1 and CDR2 from the germline V gene are MDHEN and SYDVKM. V was trimmed by 5 bases and J by 4 bases, leaving 12 bases between them. CDR3 size: 13 residues. The specimen comprised PBMCs from the stem cell graft donor, sampled from the stem cell graft. This TCR derives from a human donor who donated a stem cell graft to a child with acute myeloid leukemia. The J gene is TRBJ2-7, the V gene TRBV28; D not resolved. CDR3: CASSQTPPYEQYF. In DNA form, the CDR3 reads TGTGCCAGCAGTCAGACCCCACCGTACGAGCAGTACTTC. The full variable domain, its missing parts supplied by reference TRBV28 and TRBJ2-7, is DVKVTQSSRYLVKRTGEKVFLECVQDMDHENMFWYRQDPGLGLRLIYFSYDVKMKEKGDIPEGYSVSREKKERFSLILESASTNQTSMYLCASSQTPPYEQYFGPGTRLTVT.